The clone carrying this T cell receptor beta chain came up a few times. In germline, CDR1 is MDHEN, CDR2 SYDVKM. This CDR3 is built from 11 residues. V lost 8 bases to trimming and J lost 6 bases, with 11 bases between them. This specimen comes from a study of blood T cell repertoires in COVID-19. Study as a whole: Samples of COVID-19 (acute and convalescent) were obtained from the United States, Italy and Spain. From T cells, B-cell-depleted T cells, or PBMCs came the material, which was cDNA or gDNA.

Assay used: immunoSEQ multiplex PCR; TCRdb lists only in-frame clones, some missing. The sample holds some 73,000 clones, around 82% seen once. Sequenced sample: peripheral blood. The chain links TRBV28 to TRBJ2-7, with D tentatively TRBD1 (6 bases). This clonotype was sampled from a human donor in a cohort sampled during active COVID-19. CDR3 sequence: CASRDTTEQYF. CDR3 nucleotide sequence: TGTGCCAGCCGGGACACAACCGAGCAGTACTTC. Full variable domain (outside the CDR3, taken from reference TRBV28 and TRBJ2-7): DVKVTQSSRYLVKRTGEKVFLECVQDMDHENMFWYRQDPGLGLRLIYFSYDVKMKEKGDIPEGYSVSREKKERFSLILESASTNQTSMYLCASRDTTEQYFGPGTRLTVT.